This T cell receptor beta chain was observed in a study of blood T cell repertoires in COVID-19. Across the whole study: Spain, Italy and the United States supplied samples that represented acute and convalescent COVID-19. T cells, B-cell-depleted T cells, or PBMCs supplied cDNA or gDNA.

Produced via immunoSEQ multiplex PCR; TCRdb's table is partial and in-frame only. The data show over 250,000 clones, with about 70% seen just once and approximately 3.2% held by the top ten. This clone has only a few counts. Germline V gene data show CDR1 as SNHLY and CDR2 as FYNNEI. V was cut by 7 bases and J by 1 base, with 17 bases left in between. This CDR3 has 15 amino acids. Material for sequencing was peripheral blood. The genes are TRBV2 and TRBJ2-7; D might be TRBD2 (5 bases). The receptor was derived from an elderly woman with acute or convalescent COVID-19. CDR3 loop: CASTQSRLTSYEQYF. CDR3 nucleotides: TGTGCCAGCACCCAATCTAGACTAACGTCCTACGAGCAGTACTTC.